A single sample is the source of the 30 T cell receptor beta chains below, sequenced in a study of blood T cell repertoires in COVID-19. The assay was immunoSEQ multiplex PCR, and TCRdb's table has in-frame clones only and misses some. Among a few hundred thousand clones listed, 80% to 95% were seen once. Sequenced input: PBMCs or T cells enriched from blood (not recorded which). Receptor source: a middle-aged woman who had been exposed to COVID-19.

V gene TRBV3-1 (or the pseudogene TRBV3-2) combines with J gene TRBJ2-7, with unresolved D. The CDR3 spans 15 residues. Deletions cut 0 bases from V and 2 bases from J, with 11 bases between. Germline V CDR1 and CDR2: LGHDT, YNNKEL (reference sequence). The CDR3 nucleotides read TGTGCCAGCAGCCAAGATCCGGGTTTAACCTACGAGCAGTACTTC. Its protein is CASSQDPGLTYEQYF.

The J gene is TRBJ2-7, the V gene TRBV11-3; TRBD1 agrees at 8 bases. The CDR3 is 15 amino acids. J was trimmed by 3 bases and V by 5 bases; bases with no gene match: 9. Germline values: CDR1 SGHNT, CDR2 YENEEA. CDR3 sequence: CASSGAGTGDYEQYF. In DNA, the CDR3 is TGTGCCAGCAGCGGTGCAGGGACAGGAGACTACGAGCAGTACTTC. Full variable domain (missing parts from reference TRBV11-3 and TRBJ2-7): EAGVVQSPRYKIIEKKQPVAFWCNPISGHNTLYWYLQNLGQGPELLIRYENEEAVDDSQLPKDRFSAERLKGVDSTLKIQPAELGDSAVYLCASSGAGTGDYEQYFGPGTRLTVT.

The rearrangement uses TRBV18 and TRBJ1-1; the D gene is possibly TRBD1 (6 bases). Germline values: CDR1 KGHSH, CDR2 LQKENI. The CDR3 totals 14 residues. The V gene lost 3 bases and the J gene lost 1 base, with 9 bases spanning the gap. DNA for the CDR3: TGTGCCAGCTCACCCAGGGGCTCGAACACTGAAGCTTTCTTT. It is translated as CASSPRGSNTEAFF.

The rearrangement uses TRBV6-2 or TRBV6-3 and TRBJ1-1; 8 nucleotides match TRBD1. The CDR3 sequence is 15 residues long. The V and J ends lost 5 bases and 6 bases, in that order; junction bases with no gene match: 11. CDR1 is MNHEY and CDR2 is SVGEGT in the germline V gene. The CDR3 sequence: CASSQRQGQWAEAFF. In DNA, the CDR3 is TGTGCCAGCAGTCAAAGACAGGGGCAGTGGGCTGAAGCTTTCTTT.

CDR3 protein: CASSISLGNTEAFF. CDR3 DNA: TGTGCCAGTAGTATATCACTAGGGAACACTGAAGCTTTCTTT. This rearrangement joins TRBV19 to TRBJ1-1; no definite D call. The CDR3 has 14 amino acids. Germline V gives CDR1 LNHDA, CDR2 SQIVND (reference sequence). Trimming took off 2 bases at V and 1 base at J, with 8 bases between the two ends.

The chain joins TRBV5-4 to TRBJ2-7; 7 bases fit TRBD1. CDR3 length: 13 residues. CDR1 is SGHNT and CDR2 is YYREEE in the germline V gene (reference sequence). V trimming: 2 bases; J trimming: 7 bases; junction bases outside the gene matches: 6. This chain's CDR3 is CASSLTGAREQYF. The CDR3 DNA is TGTGCCAGCAGCTTAACAGGGGCAAGAGAGCAGTACTTC.

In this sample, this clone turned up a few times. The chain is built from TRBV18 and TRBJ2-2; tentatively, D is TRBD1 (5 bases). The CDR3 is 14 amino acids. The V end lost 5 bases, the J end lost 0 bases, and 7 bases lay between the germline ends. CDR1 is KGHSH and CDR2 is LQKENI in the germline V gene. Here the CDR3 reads CASSGQANTGELFF. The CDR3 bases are TGTGCCAGCTCAGGACAAGCGAACACCGGGGAGCTGTTTTTT. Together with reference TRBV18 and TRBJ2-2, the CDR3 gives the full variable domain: NAGVMQNPRHLVRRRGQEARLRCSPMKGHSHVYWYRQLPEEGLKFMVYLQKENIIDESGMPKERFSAEFPKEGPSILRIQQVVRGDSAAYFCASSGQANTGELFFGEGSRLTVL.

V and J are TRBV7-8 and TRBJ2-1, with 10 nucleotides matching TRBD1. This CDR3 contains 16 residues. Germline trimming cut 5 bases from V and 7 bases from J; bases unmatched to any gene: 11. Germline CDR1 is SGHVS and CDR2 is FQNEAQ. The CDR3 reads CASSPQETGGFNEQFF. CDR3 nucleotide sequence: TGTGCCAGCAGCCCCCAGGAGACAGGGGGCTTTAATGAGCAGTTCTTC. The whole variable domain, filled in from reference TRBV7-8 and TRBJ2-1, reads GAGVSQSPRYKVAKRGQDVALRCDPISGHVSLFWYQQALGQGPEFLTYFQNEAQLDKSGLPSDRFFAERPEGSVSTLKIQRTQQEDSAVYLCASSPQETGGFNEQFFGPGTRLTVL.

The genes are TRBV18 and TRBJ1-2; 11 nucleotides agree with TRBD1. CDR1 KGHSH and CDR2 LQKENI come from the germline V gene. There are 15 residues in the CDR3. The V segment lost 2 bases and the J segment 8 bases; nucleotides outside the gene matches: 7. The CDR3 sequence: CASSPFGQGAKGYTF. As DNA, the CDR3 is TGTGCCAGCTCACCATTCGGACAGGGGGCTAAGGGCTACACCTTC.

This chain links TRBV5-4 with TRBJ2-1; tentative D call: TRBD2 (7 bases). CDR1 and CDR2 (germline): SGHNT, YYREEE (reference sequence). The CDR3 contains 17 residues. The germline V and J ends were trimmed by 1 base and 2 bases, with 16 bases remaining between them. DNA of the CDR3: TGTGCCAGCAGCTTGCCCAGGGGAGGGGTTACCTACAATGAGCAGTTCTTC. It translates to CASSLPRGGVTYNEQFF.

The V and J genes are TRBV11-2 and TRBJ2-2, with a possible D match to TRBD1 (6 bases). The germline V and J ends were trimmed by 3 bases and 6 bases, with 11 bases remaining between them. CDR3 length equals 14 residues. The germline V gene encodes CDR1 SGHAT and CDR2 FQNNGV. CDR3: CASSFNREAGELFF. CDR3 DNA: TGTGCCAGCAGCTTTAACAGGGAAGCCGGGGAGCTGTTTTTT. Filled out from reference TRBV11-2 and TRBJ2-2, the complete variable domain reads EAGVAQSPRYKIIEKRQSVAFWCNPISGHATLYWYQQILGQGPKLLIQFQNNGVVDDSQLPKDRFSAERLKGVDSTLKIQPAKLEDSAVYLCASSFNREAGELFFGEGSRLTVL.

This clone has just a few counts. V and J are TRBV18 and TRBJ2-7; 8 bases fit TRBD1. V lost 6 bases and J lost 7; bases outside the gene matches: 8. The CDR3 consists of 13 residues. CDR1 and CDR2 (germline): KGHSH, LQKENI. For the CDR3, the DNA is TGTGCCAGCTCGCGGACAGGGACGGGGGAGCAGTACTTC. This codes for CASSRTGTGEQYF. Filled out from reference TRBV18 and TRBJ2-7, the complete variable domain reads NAGVMQNPRHLVRRRGQEARLRCSPMKGHSHVYWYRQLPEEGLKFMVYLQKENIIDESGMPKERFSAEFPKEGPSILRIQQVVRGDSAAYFCASSRTGTGEQYFGPGTRLTVT.

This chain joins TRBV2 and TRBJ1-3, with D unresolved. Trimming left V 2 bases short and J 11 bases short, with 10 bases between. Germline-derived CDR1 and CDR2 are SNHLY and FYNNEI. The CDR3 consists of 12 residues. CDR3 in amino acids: CASSEFPSAIYF. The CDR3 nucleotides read TGTGCCAGCAGTGAATTTCCGTCCGCCATATATTTT. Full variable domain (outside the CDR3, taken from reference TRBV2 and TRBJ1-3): EPEVTQTPSHQVTQMGQEVILRCVPISNHLYFYWYRQILGQKVEFLVSFYNNEISEKSEIFDDQFSVERPDGSNFTLKIRSTKLEDSAMYFCASSEFPSAIYFGEGSWLTVV.

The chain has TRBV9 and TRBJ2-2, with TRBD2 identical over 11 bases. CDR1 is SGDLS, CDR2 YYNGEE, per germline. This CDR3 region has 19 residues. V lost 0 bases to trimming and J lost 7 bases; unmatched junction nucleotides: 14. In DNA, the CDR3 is TGTGCCAGCAGCGTAGGGGCTAGCGGGAGGCCGGCACAGGGCGGGGAGCTGTTTTTT. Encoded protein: CASSVGASGRPAQGGELFF.

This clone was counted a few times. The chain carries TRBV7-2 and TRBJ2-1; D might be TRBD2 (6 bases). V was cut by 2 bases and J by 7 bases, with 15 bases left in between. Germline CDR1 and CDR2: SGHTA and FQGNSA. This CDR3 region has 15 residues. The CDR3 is CASSLSGAGYNEQFF. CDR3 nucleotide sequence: TGTGCCAGCAGCTTATCTGGGGCGGGATATAATGAGCAGTTCTTC.

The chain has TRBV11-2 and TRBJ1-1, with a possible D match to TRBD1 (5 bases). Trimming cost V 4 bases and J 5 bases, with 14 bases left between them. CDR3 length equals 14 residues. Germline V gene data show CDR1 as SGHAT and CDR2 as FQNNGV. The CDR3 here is CASSSPGGGTEAFF. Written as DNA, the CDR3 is TGTGCCAGCAGCTCCCCCGGGGGGGGAACTGAAGCTTTCTTT.

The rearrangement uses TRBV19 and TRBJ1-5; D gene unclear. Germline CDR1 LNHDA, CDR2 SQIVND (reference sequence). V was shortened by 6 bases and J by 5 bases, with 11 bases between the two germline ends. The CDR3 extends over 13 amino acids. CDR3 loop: CASRVGRHQPQHF. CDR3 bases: TGTGCCAGTAGAGTGGGCAGGCATCAGCCCCAGCATTTT. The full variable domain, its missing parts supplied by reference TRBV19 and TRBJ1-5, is DGGITQSPKYLFRKEGQNVTLSCEQNLNHDAMYWYRQDPGQGLRLIYYSQIVNDFQKGDIAEGYSVSREKKESFPLTVTSAQKNPTAFYLCASRVGRHQPQHFGDGTRLSIL.

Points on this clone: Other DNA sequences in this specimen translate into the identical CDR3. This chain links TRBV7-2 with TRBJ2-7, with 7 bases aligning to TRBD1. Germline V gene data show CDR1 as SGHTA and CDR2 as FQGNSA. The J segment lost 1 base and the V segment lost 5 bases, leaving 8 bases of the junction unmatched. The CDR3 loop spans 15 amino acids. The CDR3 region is CASSPRAGGSYEQYF. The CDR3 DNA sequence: TGTGCCAGCAGCCCCAGGGCAGGGGGTTCCTACGAGCAGTACTTC. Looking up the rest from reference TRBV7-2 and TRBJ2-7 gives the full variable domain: GAGVSQSPSNKVTEKGKDVELRCDPISGHTALYWYRQSLGQGLEFLIYFQGNSAPDKSGLPSDRFSAERTGGSVSTLTIQRTQQEDSAVYLCASSPRAGGSYEQYFGPGTRLTVT.

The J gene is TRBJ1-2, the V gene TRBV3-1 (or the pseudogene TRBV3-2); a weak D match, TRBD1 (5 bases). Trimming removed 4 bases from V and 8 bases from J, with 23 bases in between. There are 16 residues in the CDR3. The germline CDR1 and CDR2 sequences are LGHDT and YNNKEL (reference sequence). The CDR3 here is CASSPYALQVLGGYTF. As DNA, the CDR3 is TGTGCCAGCAGCCCATACGCCTTACAGGTTTTAGGGGGCTACACCTTC.

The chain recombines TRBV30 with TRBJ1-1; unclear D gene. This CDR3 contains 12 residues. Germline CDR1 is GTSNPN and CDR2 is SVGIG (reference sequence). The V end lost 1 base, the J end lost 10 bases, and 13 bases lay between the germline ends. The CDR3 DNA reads TGTGCCTGGAGTGCCAGAAGGGAGGTAGCTTTCTTT. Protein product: CAWSARREVAFF.

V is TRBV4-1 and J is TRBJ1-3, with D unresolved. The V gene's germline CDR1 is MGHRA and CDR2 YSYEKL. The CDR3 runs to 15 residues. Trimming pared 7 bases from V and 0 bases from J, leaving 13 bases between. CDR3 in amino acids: CASTWRRDSGNTIYF. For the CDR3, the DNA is TGCGCCAGCACTTGGAGGCGGGACTCTGGAAACACCATATATTTT.

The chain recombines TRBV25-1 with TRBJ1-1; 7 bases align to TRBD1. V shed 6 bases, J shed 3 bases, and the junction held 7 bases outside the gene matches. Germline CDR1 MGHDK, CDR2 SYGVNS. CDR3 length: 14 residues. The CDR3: CASSHRGTHTEAFF. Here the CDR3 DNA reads TGTGCCAGCAGCCACAGGGGAACCCACACTGAAGCTTTCTTT.

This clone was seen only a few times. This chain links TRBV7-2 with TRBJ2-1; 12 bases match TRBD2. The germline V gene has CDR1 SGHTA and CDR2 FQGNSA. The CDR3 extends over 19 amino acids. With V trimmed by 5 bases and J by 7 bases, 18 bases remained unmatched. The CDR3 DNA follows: TGTGCCAGCAGCCTAAGACTAGCGGGGGCCCTCCCTCCCGGAAATGAGCAGTTCTTC. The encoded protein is CASSLRLAGALPPGNEQFF. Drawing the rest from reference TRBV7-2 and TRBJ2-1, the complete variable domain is GAGVSQSPSNKVTEKGKDVELRCDPISGHTALYWYRQSLGQGLEFLIYFQGNSAPDKSGLPSDRFSAERTGGSVSTLTIQRTQQEDSAVYLCASSLRLAGALPPGNEQFFGPGTRLTVL.

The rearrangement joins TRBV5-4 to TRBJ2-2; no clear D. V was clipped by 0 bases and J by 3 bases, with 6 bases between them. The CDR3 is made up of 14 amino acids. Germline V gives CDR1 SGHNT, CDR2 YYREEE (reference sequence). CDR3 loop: CASSLGSYTGELFF. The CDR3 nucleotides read TGTGCCAGCAGCTTGGGGAGTTACACCGGGGAGCTGTTTTTT.

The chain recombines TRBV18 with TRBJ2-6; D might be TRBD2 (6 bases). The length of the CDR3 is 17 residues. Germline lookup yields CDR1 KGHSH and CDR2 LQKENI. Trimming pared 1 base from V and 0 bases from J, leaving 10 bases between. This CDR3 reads CASSPQGGYSGANVLTF. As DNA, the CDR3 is TGTGCCAGCTCACCACAGGGAGGATACTCTGGGGCCAACGTCCTGACTTTC.

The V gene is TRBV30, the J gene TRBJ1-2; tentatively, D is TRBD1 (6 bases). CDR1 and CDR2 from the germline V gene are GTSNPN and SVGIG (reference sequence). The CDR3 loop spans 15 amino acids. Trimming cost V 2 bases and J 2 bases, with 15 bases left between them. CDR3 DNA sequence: TGTGCCTGGAGTTTACAGGGAATTTTGAACTATGGCTACACCTTC. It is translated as CAWSLQGILNYGYTF. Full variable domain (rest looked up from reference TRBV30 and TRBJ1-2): SQTIHQWPATLVQPVGSPLSLECTVEGTSNPNLYWYRQAAGRGLQLLFYSVGIGQISSEVPQNLSASRPQDRQFILSSKKLLLSDSGFYLCAWSLQGILNYGYTFGSGTRLTVV.

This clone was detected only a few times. CDR3 DNA sequence: TGTGCCAGCTCGCCAAACGGAGGGCTACGCTCCTACGAGCAGTACTTC. Amino acids: CASSPNGGLRSYEQYF. The chain couples TRBV18 to TRBJ2-7, with D tentatively TRBD2 (6 bases). The length of the CDR3 is 16 residues. V was cut by 6 bases and J by 0 bases, with 18 bases left in between. CDR1 is KGHSH, CDR2 LQKENI, per germline.

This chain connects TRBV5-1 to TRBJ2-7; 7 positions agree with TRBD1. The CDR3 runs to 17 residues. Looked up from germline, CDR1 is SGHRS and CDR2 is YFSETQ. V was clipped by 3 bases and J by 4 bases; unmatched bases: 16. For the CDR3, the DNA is TGCGCCAGCAGCTACAACGGCCAAGGACAGGTCCCTTACGAGCAGTACTTC. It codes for CASSYNGQGQVPYEQYF.

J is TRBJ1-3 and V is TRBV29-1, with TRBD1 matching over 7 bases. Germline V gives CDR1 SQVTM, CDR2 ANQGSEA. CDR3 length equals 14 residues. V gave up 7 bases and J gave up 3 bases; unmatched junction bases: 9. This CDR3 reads CSAAGTAGGNTIYF. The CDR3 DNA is TGCAGCGCTGCCGGGACAGCGGGTGGAAACACCATATATTTT.

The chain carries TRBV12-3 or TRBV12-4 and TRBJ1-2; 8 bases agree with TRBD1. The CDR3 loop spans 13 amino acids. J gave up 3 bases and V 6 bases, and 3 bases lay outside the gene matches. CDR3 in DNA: TGTGCCAGCAGCTCGGACAGGGACTATGGCTACACCTTC. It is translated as CASSSDRDYGYTF.